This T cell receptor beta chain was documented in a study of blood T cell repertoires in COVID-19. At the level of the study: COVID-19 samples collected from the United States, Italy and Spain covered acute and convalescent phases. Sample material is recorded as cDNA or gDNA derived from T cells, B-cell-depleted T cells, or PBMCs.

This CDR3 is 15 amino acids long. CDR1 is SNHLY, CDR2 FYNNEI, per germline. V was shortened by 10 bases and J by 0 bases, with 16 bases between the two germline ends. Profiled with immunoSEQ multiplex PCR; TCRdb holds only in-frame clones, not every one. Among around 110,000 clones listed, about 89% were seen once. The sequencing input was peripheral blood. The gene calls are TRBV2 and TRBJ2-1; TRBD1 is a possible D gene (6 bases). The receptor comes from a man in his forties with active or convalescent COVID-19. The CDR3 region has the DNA TGTGCCACCAAAGGGGGTGTTAGCTCCTACAATGAGCAGTTCTTC. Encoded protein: CATKGGVSSYNEQFF.